The 16 T cell receptor beta chains below were found in one sample sequenced in a study of blood T cell repertoires in COVID-19 (dated by TCRdb to the early 2020s). Receptors were amplified or captured by the immunoSEQ multiplex PCR assay. TCRdb's version of the immuneACCESS table is confined to in-frame rearrangements and falls short of the full clone set. An unresolved V gene accounts for under half of the shortfall where checked; the remainder is of unknown origin. Within this sample are more than 85,000 clones, with roughly 86% of them counted one time only. Together, the top ten hold 9.5% to 10% of the sample. Sequencing input: peripheral blood. Receptors were obtained from a man aged 35-49 years with active or convalescent COVID-19.

DNA for the CDR3: TGTGCCAGCAGCCGTGAAGAGCTGGTCGAGCAGTACTTC. This gives the protein CASSREELVEQYF. This rearrangement joins TRBV13 to TRBJ2-7; D unresolved. Germline values: CDR1 PRHDT, CDR2 FYEKMQ (reference sequence). This CDR3 spans 13 amino acids. Trimming pared 5 bases from V and 6 bases from J, leaving 14 bases between.

By its share, this clone is hyperexpanded. This sequence joins TRBV27 and TRBJ2-2; TRBD2 might be the D (6 bases). The V and J ends lost 5 bases and 2 bases respectively, with 12 bases between them. This CDR3 is 15 amino acids long. Germline V lookup: CDR1 MNHEY, CDR2 SMNVEV (reference sequence). CDR3 protein: CASSRGGTNTGELFF. CDR3 in DNA: TGTGCCAGCAGTCGAGGAGGGACTAACACCGGGGAGCTGTTTTTT.

This clone has a handful of counts. The chain uses TRBV5-5 and TRBJ1-1; no firm D call. Trimming pared 4 bases from V and 1 base from J, leaving 11 bases between. In germline, CDR1 is SGHKS, CDR2 YYEKEE (reference sequence). The CDR3 has 14 amino acids. The CDR3 here is CASSPAGGNTEAFF. CDR3 nucleotides: TGTGCCAGCAGCCCGGCGGGTGGGAACACTGAAGCTTTCTTT.

This clone is a singleton in its sample. The chain combines TRBV19 with TRBJ1-3; 7 bases map to TRBD1. In germline, CDR1 is LNHDA, CDR2 SQIVND (reference sequence). Trimming removed 11 bases from V and 0 bases from J; junction bases left unmatched: 7. The CDR3 runs 14 residues. The CDR3: CASTTGASGNTIYF. The CDR3 DNA follows: TGTGCCTCTACTACAGGGGCCTCTGGAAACACCATATATTTT.

The rearrangement joins TRBV7-9 to TRBJ2-3; D possibly corresponds to TRBD2 (5 bases). This CDR3 region has 13 residues. Trimming removed 6 bases from V and 3 bases from J, with 10 bases in between. Germline CDR1 SEHNR, CDR2 FQNEAQ (reference sequence). CDR3 bases: TGTGCCAGCAGATTGACGGGGACAGATACGCAGTATTTT. This encodes CASRLTGTDTQYF. Full variable domain (missing parts from reference TRBV7-9 and TRBJ2-3): DTGVSQNPRHKITKRGQNVTFRCDPISEHNRLYWYRQTLGQGPEFLTYFQNEAQLEKSRLLSDRFSAERPKGSFSTLEIQRTEQGDSAMYLCASRLTGTDTQYFGPGTRLTVL.

The table lists this clone with a count of one. The rearrangement uses TRBV7-3 and TRBJ1-5; 11 bases are a match to TRBD1. This CDR3 has 17 amino acids. The germline V gene has CDR1 SGHTA and CDR2 FQGTGA. Unmatched junction bases numbered 10, after V lost 4 bases and J lost 5 bases. CDR3 coding DNA: TGTGCCAGCAGCTCGCAATATAGGACAGGGGGCCATCAGCCCCAGCATTTT. It encodes CASSSQYRTGGHQPQHF.

This clone has more than one count but fewer than ten. V is TRBV7-2 and J is TRBJ1-6; D not certain. The V end was cut by 5 bases, the J end by 13 bases, with 12 bases between. Germline loops: CDR1 SGHTA, CDR2 FQGNSA. This CDR3 has 12 residues. CDR3 in amino acids: CASSHPSTPLHF. The CDR3 DNA sequence: TGTGCCAGCAGCCACCCGAGTACCCCCCTCCACTTT. Supplemented by reference TRBV7-2 and TRBJ1-6, the full variable domain reads GAGVSQSPSNKVTEKGKDVELRCDPISGHTALYWYRQSLGQGLEFLIYFQGNSAPDKSGLPSDRFSAERTGGSVSTLTIQRTQQEDSAVYLCASSHPSTPLHFGNGTRLTVT.

V is TRBV6-5 and J is TRBJ1-2; weak D call: TRBD1 (6 bases). Germline V gene lookup returns CDR1 MNHEY and CDR2 SVGAGI. Trimming pared 6 bases from V and 6 bases from J, leaving 17 bases between. The length of the CDR3 is 14 residues. CDR3 DNA: TGTGCCAGCAGGCGGCTCTCAGGGGCGGATGGCTACACCTTC. Its protein is CASRRLSGADGYTF.

V gene TRBV3-1 (or the pseudogene TRBV3-2) combines with J gene TRBJ2-2; 8 positions agree with TRBD1. The CDR3 is 16 residues long. CDR1 is LGHDT, CDR2 YNNKEL, per germline (reference sequence). The V gene end was trimmed by 3 bases and the J gene end by 4 bases; junction bases not matched to a gene: 7. Here the CDR3 DNA reads TGTGCCAGCAGCCATCACAGGGGGGAAGGCACCGGGGAGCTGTTTTTT. Its translation: CASSHHRGEGTGELFF.

The rearrangement uses TRBV5-5 and TRBJ1-5; D gene uncertain. This CDR3 contains 13 residues. V dropped 2 bases and J dropped 3 bases, with 6 bases sitting between them. Germline V lookup: CDR1 SGHKS, CDR2 YYEKEE (reference sequence). The DNA for the CDR3 is TGTGCCAGCAGCTTTACAGACAATCAGCCCCAGCATTTT. Encoded protein: CASSFTDNQPQHF.

This chain joins TRBV3-1 (or the pseudogene TRBV3-2) and TRBJ1-2; a weak D match, TRBD1 (5 bases). The germline CDR1 and CDR2 sequences are LGHDT and YNNKEL (reference sequence). The V gene lost 1 base and the J gene lost 7 bases, with 13 bases spanning the gap. This CDR3 is 14 amino acids long. This CDR3 is CASSQVSGGGGYTF. DNA for the CDR3: TGTGCCAGCAGCCAAGTAAGCGGGGGTGGTGGCTACACCTTC.

This chain links TRBV9 with TRBJ2-5, with 8 bases aligning to TRBD2. CDR3 size: 14 residues. Per the germline V gene, CDR1 is SGDLS and CDR2 is YYNGEE. V shed 0 bases, J shed 5 bases, and the junction held 3 bases outside the gene matches. The CDR3 sequence is CASSVGLASETQYF. CDR3 nucleotides: TGTGCCAGCAGCGTAGGACTAGCGAGCGAGACCCAGTACTTC.

The count of this clone is one. The chain uses TRBV27 and TRBJ1-6; 7 nucleotides agree with TRBD1. Germline V CDR1 and CDR2: MNHEY, SMNVEV (reference sequence). There are 14 residues in the CDR3. The V gene end was trimmed by 6 bases and the J gene end by 10 bases; junction bases not matched to a gene: 9. The CDR3 is CASRDTGEGSPLHF. In DNA, the CDR3 is TGTGCCAGCAGGGATACAGGGGAAGGGTCACCCCTCCACTTT.

This sequence joins TRBV5-1 and TRBJ2-5; D not resolved. Deletions cut 0 bases from V and 5 bases from J, with 2 bases between. The V gene's germline CDR1 is SGHRS and CDR2 YFSETQ. CDR3 size: 11 residues. CDR3 nucleotide sequence: TGCGCCAGCAGCTTGGCTGAGACCCAGTACTTC. Translating gives CASSLAETQYF.

The V call is TRBV7-9, the J call TRBJ1-1; TRBD1 might be the D (5 bases). CDR3 length: 13 amino acids. Trimming left V 4 bases short and J 4 bases short, with 10 bases between. The germline gives CDR1 SEHNR, CDR2 FQNEAQ (reference sequence). The CDR3 DNA reads as TGTGCCAGCAGCTCTCCAGGGCCCACTGAAGCTTTCTTT. Amino acids: CASSSPGPTEAFF. Supplemented by reference TRBV7-9 and TRBJ1-1, the full variable domain reads DTGVSQNPRHKITKRGQNVTFRCDPISEHNRLYWYRQTLGQGPEFLTYFQNEAQLEKSRLLSDRFSAERPKGSFSTLEIQRTEQGDSAMYLCASSSPGPTEAFFGQGTRLTVV.

The chain couples TRBV30 to TRBJ1-6; the D gene is possibly TRBD1 (6 bases). The germline CDR1 and CDR2 sequences are GTSNPN and SVGIG (reference sequence). V lost 4 bases, J lost 0 bases, and 10 bases lay in between. The CDR3 runs 15 residues. CDR3 residues: CAWTGQFSYNSPLHF. CDR3 coding DNA: TGTGCCTGGACCGGACAGTTCTCCTATAATTCACCCCTCCACTTT.